The 30 T cell receptor beta chains given below trace back to one sample, sequenced in a study of cytomegalovirus exposure and HLA in healthy donors. The PCR employed 60 Vbeta primers together with 13 Jbeta primers. TCRdb's table, derived via immunoSEQ multiplex PCR, lists solely in-frame clones and lacks some. This table has 200,000 to 250,000 clones, around 80% appearing once. Sequencing used PBMCs. These receptors came from a boy aged 5-17 years in good health and CMV-seronegative.

In DNA, the CDR3 is TGTGCCAGCAGCAAAGCGGGAGTAACGAATGAGCAGTTCTTC. It specifies CASSKAGVTNEQFF. The chain joins TRBV5-4 to TRBJ2-1; TRBD2 agrees at 8 bases. The length of the CDR3 is 14 residues. CDR1 and CDR2 (germline): SGHNT, YYREEE (reference sequence). V was pared by 4 bases and J by 7 bases, with 7 bases of the junction left unmatched.

Note on this clone: Other DNA sequences in the sample encode the same CDR3. V and J are TRBV15 and TRBJ2-1, with 9 bases aligning to TRBD2. Germline V gene data show CDR1 as LNHNV and CDR2 as YYDKDF (reference sequence). V trimming: 0 bases; J trimming: 4 bases; junction bases outside the gene matches: 1. CDR3 size: 15 residues. In DNA form, the CDR3 reads TGTGCCACCAGCAGAGATCTAGCGGGGTACAATGAGCAGTTCTTC. It encodes CATSRDLAGYNEQFF.

The chain couples TRBV29-1 to TRBJ2-5; 9 nucleotides align to TRBD1. The end of the DNA aligns better with TRBJ2-7, so the J call may be wrong. The CDR3 length is 13 residues. Germline CDR1 and CDR2: SQVTM and ANQGSEA. CDR3 amino acids: CSAGTGSTYEQYF. The CDR3 DNA reads as TGCAGCGCCGGGACAGGGAGCACCTACGAGCAGTACTTC.

The chain is built from TRBV9 and TRBJ2-1; possibly TRBD1 for D (6 bases). The germline V gene has CDR1 SGDLS and CDR2 YYNGEE. The ends were cut back, 0 bases at V and 2 bases at J, with 21 bases in the middle. This CDR3 contains 19 residues. In DNA form, the CDR3 reads TGTGCCAGCAGCGTAGGGGGGACAATCTCCTTGGGCACCTACAATGAGCAGTTCTTC. It specifies CASSVGGTISLGTYNEQFF.

The genes are TRBV19 and TRBJ1-2, with D possibly matching TRBD1 (5 bases). The germline CDR1 and CDR2 sequences are LNHDA and SQIVND (reference sequence). CDR3 length: 16 amino acids. V was shortened by 4 bases and J by 2 bases, with 17 bases between the two germline ends. CDR3 residues: CASSREGTHFNYGYTF. CDR3 nucleotide sequence: TGTGCCAGTAGTAGGGAGGGGACCCATTTCAACTATGGCTACACCTTC.

The V and J genes are TRBV29-1 and TRBJ1-2; a possible D gene is TRBD1 (5 bases). V lost 7 bases, J lost 4 bases, and 19 bases lay in between. The CDR3 length is 14 residues. Looked up from germline, CDR1 is SQVTM and CDR2 is ANQGSEA. CDR3 nucleotides: TGCAGCGACCTCCTTCCGGGGGAGGGCTATGGCTACACCTTC. Translation gives CSDLLPGEGYGYTF.

This rearrangement joins TRBV27 to TRBJ1-5; maybe TRBD1 (5 bases). Germline V gene data show CDR1 as MNHEY and CDR2 as SMNVEV (reference sequence). V was trimmed by 8 bases and J by 6 bases, leaving 17 bases between them. CDR3 length equals 14 residues. CDR3 DNA sequence: TGTGCCAGCGGGGGGGGGATAAGGCGTCAGCCCCAGCATTTT. This encodes CASGGGIRRQPQHF.

The V gene is TRBV6-1, the J gene TRBJ1-4; 9 bases agree with TRBD1. This CDR3 contains 14 residues. Germline V gene sequence: CDR1 MNHNS, CDR2 SASEGT. V gave up 5 bases and J gave up 8 bases; unmatched junction bases: 6. Here the CDR3 DNA reads TGTGCCAGCAGTAGACAGGGGGGAGACGAAAAACTGTTTTTT. It codes for CASSRQGGDEKLFF.

The sample holds a few counts of this clone. The chain uses TRBV18 and TRBJ1-3, with D tentatively TRBD1 (5 bases). The CDR3 spans 16 residues. V was shortened by 3 bases and J by 1 base, with 13 bases between the two germline ends. Germline values: CDR1 KGHSH, CDR2 LQKENI. The CDR3 loop is CASSPRGLTSGNTIYF. The CDR3 DNA is TGTGCCAGCTCACCTAGGGGCCTGACATCTGGAAACACCATATATTTT.

This sequence joins TRBV19 and TRBJ2-3, with D hard to call. This CDR3 comprises 13 residues. Germline CDR1 reads LNHDA; CDR2 reads SQIVND (reference sequence). V was trimmed by 5 bases and J by 1 base, leaving 7 bases between them. The CDR3 DNA reads TGTGCCAGTAGTCCTGCGGGCACAGATACGCAGTATTTT. This encodes CASSPAGTDTQYF.

The rearrangement links TRBV7-8 to TRBJ1-5, with D possibly matching TRBD1 (5 bases). Germline CDR1 SGHVS, CDR2 FQNEAQ. Trimming stripped 7 bases from V and 4 bases from J, with 14 bases between. The CDR3 is 14 residues long. The DNA of the CDR3 is TGTGCCAGCACACCGCGGGGGAAGAATCAGCCCCAGCATTTT. It codes for CASTPRGKNQPQHF.

The chain couples TRBV4-1 to TRBJ1-2; D is unresolved. Trimming removed 0 bases from V and 3 bases from J, with 11 bases in between. CDR3 length: 15 residues. The germline V gene encodes CDR1 MGHRA and CDR2 YSYEKL. In DNA form, the CDR3 reads TGCGCCAGCAGCCAAGATCGGGAGGGATACTATGGCTACACCTTC. Its translation: CASSQDREGYYGYTF.

The chain has TRBV29-1 and TRBJ2-2; possibly TRBD2 for D (5 bases). The CDR3 sequence is 11 residues long. V lost 7 bases to trimming and J lost 6 bases, with 9 bases between them. Looked up from germline, CDR1 is SQVTM and CDR2 is ANQGSEA. DNA of the CDR3: TGCAGCGCGAAGGGAGCCGGGGAGCTGTTTTTT. It translates to CSAKGAGELFF.

The chain couples TRBV5-1 to TRBJ2-7, with D hard to call. The assigned J gene may be wrong: the sequence end matches TRBJ2-1 better. The CDR3 contains 15 residues. Per the germline V gene, CDR1 is SGHRS and CDR2 is YFSETQ. CDR3 sequence reads: CASSLDWGSYNEQFF. The CDR3 DNA is TGCGCCAGCAGCTTGGACTGGGGCTCCTACAATGAGCAGTTCTTC.

The genes are TRBV2 and TRBJ1-3, with D possibly TRBD1 on 5 matching bases. The V and J ends lost 6 bases and 4 bases respectively, with 19 bases between them. The CDR3 runs to 16 residues. The germline V gene has CDR1 SNHLY and CDR2 FYNNEI. CDR3 DNA sequence: TGTGCCAGCAGGTTTACGGCCAGGGTGGCCGGAAACACCATATATTTT. Translated, it gives CASRFTARVAGNTIYF.

The chain recombines TRBV6-6 with TRBJ2-1; 7 positions agree with TRBD1. This CDR3 region has 14 residues. Germline CDR1 is MNHNY and CDR2 is SVGAGI (reference sequence). V shed 7 bases and J 5 bases; nucleotides not matched to a gene: 8. CDR3 DNA sequence: TGTGCCAGCACTTTACAGGGGACACACAATGAGCAGTTCTTC. The encoded protein is CASTLQGTHNEQFF.

This chain joins TRBV5-6 and TRBJ2-3; possibly TRBD1 for D (5 bases). Deletions cut 2 bases from V and 3 bases from J, with 10 bases between. CDR3 length: 14 residues. Germline loops: CDR1 SGHDT, CDR2 YYEEEE. The CDR3 reads CASSFQGQTDTQYF. The CDR3 nucleotides read TGTGCCAGCAGCTTTCAGGGTCAGACAGATACGCAGTATTTT.

This chain joins TRBV7-9 and TRBJ2-3, with 9 positions matching TRBD2. With V trimmed by 4 bases and J by 4 bases, 18 bases remained unmatched. CDR1 and CDR2 from the germline V gene are SEHNR and FQNEAQ (reference sequence). CDR3 length: 19 residues. The CDR3 nucleotides are TGTGCCAGCAGCTCCGACTGGTTGGCGGGGGGGCGAAGGTCAGATACGCAGTATTTT. As protein: CASSSDWLAGGRRSDTQYF.

The chain employs TRBV5-1 and TRBJ1-4; 10 nucleotides line up with TRBD1. CDR3 length: 19 amino acids. The V and J ends lost 4 bases and 8 bases, in that order; junction bases with no gene match: 20. Germline V gene data show CDR1 as SGHRS and CDR2 as YFSETQ. CDR3 bases: TGCGCCAGCAGCAAGTCCTCCTCCGGGACAGGGGTCCGCTGGGAAAAACTGTTTTTT. Protein: CASSKSSSGTGVRWEKLFF. Looking up the rest from reference TRBV5-1 and TRBJ1-4 gives the full variable domain: KAGVTQTPRYLIKTRGQQVTLSCSPISGHRSVSWYQQTPGQGLQFLFEYFSETQRNKGNFPGRFSGRQFSNSRSEMNVSTLELGDSALYLCASSKSSSGTGVRWEKLFFGSGTQLSVL.

The gene calls are TRBV27 and TRBJ2-7, with 9 bases aligning to TRBD2. The ends lost 4 bases at V and 1 base at J; junction bases unmatched: 8. The germline V gene encodes CDR1 MNHEY and CDR2 SMNVEV (reference sequence). CDR3 length: 16 amino acids. The CDR3, as DNA: TGTGCCAGCAGTTGGGCTAGCGGGGAGACTTCCTACGAGCAGTACTTC. Translating gives CASSWASGETSYEQYF.

The chain recombines TRBV4-1 with TRBJ2-5; TRBD2 matches at 12 bases. V shed 4 bases and J 4 bases; nucleotides not matched to a gene: 1. Germline CDR1 is MGHRA and CDR2 is YSYEKL. The CDR3 runs to 14 residues. In DNA form, the CDR3 reads TGCGCCAGCAGCCCGGGACTAGCGGGAGAGACCCAGTACTTC. Translating it yields CASSPGLAGETQYF.

The chain joins TRBV10-3 to TRBJ2-1; D unresolved. This CDR3 spans 17 amino acids. The germline CDR1 and CDR2 sequences are ENHRY and SYGVKD. Between the trimmed V and J ends, which lost 3 bases and 1 base, there was a span of 16 bases. The CDR3 DNA sequence: TGTGCCATCAGTGAACCCCCTGAGAGCGTTTCCTACAATGAGCAGTTCTTC. It encodes CAISEPPESVSYNEQFF.

The chain carries TRBV6-7 and TRBJ1-5, with D tentatively TRBD1 (5 bases). TRBV6-7 is placed among ORFs of uncertain function. The V end lost 6 bases, the J end lost 5 bases, and 23 bases lay between the germline ends. The CDR3 is 17 residues long. This CDR3 is CASSHRGRDSYYQPQHF. CDR3 nucleotide sequence: TGTGCCAGCAGCCACCGGGGGAGAGACAGTTACTATCAGCCCCAGCATTTT.

The rearrangement uses TRBV7-8 and TRBJ2-7; D is undetermined. This CDR3 spans 15 amino acids. V was trimmed by 5 bases and J by 8 bases, leaving 22 bases between them. Germline assignment: CDR1 SGHVS and CDR2 FQNEAQ. The CDR3 region is CASSPNRQSLAKQYF. The CDR3 DNA follows: TGTGCCAGCAGCCCGAATAGGCAGTCTTTAGCCAAGCAGTACTTC.

This sequence joins TRBV11-2 and TRBJ2-5; D might be TRBD1 (6 bases). The V end lost 2 bases, the J end lost 3 bases, and 16 bases lay between the germline ends. CDR3 length equals 16 residues. CDR1 is SGHAT, CDR2 FQNNGV, per germline. The CDR3 reads CASSLPNREGEETQYF. DNA of the CDR3: TGTGCCAGCAGCTTACCGAACAGGGAAGGTGAAGAGACCCAGTACTTC.

This chain connects TRBV4-1 to TRBJ2-1, with 14 bases fitting TRBD2. The germline CDR1 and CDR2 sequences are MGHRA and YSYEKL. Germline trimming cut 2 bases from V and 9 bases from J; bases unmatched to any gene: 6. CDR3 length equals 16 residues. As DNA, the CDR3 is TGCGCCAGCAGCCAACGGACTAGCGGGGGGTTAAGTGAGCAGTTCTTC. Translating gives CASSQRTSGGLSEQFF.

The J gene is TRBJ1-2, the V gene TRBV6-5, with D tentatively TRBD1 (6 bases). Germline CDR1 reads MNHEY; CDR2 reads SVGAGI. This CDR3 comprises 14 residues. V lost 2 bases, J lost 8 bases, and 15 bases lay in between. This CDR3 is CASSYRDTARGYTF. The DNA of the CDR3 is TGTGCCAGCAGTTACCGGGACACGGCCAGGGGCTACACCTTC.

The CDR3 sequence is CASSALRTEAFF. The DNA for the CDR3 is TGTGCCAGCAGTGCACTGAGGACTGAAGCTTTCTTT. This sequence joins TRBV6-5 and TRBJ1-1, with D unresolved. Germline-derived CDR1 and CDR2 are MNHEY and SVGAGI. V lost 5 bases, J lost 5 bases, and 9 bases lay in between. The CDR3 totals 12 residues.

This clone was seen a handful of times. CDR3 sequence reads: CASSFPGRTEAFF. The CDR3 DNA reads TGCGCCAGCAGCTTTCCGGGTCGGACTGAAGCTTTCTTT. The chain links TRBV5-1 to TRBJ1-1; D ambiguous. The CDR3 runs 13 residues. The ends were cut back, 2 bases at V and 5 bases at J, with 10 bases in the middle. Germline assignment: CDR1 SGHRS and CDR2 YFSETQ.

The CDR3 DNA is TGTGCCAGCAGCCAAGATCGGGACGGGAGAGTGGACAATGAGCAGTTCTTC. Amino acid sequence: CASSQDRDGRVDNEQFF. V gene TRBV4-2 combines with J gene TRBJ2-1, with a possible D match to TRBD2 (6 bases). The CDR3 runs 17 residues. The V end lost 0 bases, the J end lost 5 bases, and 17 bases lay between the germline ends. Germline lookup yields CDR1 LGHNA and CDR2 YNFKEQ.